Given below is one T cell receptor beta chain in context. This entry belongs to a study of blood T cell repertoires in COVID-19. In the study overall: Acute and convalescent COVID-19 samples came from the United States, Italy and Spain. T cells, B-cell-depleted T cells, or PBMCs supplied cDNA or gDNA.

Germline V CDR1 and CDR2: SQVTM, ANQGSEA. The CDR3 loop spans 12 amino acids. V was clipped by 4 bases and J by 0 bases, with 6 bases between them. Per the original data handling: Reference gene primer amplification gave nucleated cell count estimates. Using immunoSEQ multiplex PCR, the repertoire was profiled, and TCRdb retains in-frame clones only, with some absent. The D gene and trimming were derived from the DNA, and the V and J assignments and clone size from that table. Of roughly 90,000 clones in the sample, about nine tenths were seen once. The specimen was peripheral blood. The chain carries TRBV29-1 and TRBJ2-5, with no clear D. The receptor's source is a man aged 45-65 years with acute or convalescent COVID-19. CDR3 sequence reads: CSVGQNQETQYF. The CDR3 DNA reads as TGCAGCGTTGGGCAGAACCAAGAGACCCAGTACTTC.